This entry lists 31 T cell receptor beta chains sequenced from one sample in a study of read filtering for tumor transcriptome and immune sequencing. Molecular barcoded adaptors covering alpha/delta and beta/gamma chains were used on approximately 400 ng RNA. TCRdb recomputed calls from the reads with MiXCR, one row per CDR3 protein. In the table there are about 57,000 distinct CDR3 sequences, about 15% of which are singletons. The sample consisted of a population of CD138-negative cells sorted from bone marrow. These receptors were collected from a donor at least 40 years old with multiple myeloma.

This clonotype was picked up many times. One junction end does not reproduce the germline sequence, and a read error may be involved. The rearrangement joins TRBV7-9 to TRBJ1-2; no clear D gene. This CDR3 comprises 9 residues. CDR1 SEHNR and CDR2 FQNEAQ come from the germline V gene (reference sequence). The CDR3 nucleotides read TGTGCCAGCAGCGGCCGATGCTTCTTC. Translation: CASSGRCFF.

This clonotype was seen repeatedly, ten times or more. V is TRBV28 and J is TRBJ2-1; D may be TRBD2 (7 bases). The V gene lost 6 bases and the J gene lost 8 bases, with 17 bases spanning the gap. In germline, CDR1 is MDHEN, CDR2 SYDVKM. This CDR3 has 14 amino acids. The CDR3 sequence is CASRPGGLGDEQFF. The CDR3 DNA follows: TGTGCCAGCAGACCGGGGGGCCTAGGCGATGAGCAGTTCTTC.

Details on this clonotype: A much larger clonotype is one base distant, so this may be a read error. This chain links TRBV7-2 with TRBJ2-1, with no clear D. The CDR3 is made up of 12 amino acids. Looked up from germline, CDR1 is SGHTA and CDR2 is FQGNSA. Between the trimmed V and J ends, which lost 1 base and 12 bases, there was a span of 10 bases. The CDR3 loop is CASSLVRGVQFF. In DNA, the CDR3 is TGTGCCAGCAGCTTAGTACGTGGTGTGCAGTTCTTC.

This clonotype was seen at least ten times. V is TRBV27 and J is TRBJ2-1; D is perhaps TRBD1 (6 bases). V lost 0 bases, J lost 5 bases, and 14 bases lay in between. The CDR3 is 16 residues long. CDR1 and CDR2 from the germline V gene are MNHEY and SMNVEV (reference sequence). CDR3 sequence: CASSLSRQVLHNEQFF. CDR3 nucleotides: TGTGCCAGCAGTTTATCCAGACAGGTCCTACACAATGAGCAGTTCTTC.

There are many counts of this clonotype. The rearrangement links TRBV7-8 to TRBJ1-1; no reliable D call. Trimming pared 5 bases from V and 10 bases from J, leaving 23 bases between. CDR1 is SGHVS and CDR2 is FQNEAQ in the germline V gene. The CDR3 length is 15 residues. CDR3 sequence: CASSPVGWPDKGAFF. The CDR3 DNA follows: TGTGCCAGCAGCCCCGTTGGTTGGCCGGATAAAGGAGCTTTCTTT.

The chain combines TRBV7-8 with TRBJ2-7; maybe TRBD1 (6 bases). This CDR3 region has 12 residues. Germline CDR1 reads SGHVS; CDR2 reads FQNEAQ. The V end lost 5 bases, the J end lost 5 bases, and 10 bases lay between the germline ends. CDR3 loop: CASSPGTNEQYF. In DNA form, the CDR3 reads TGTGCCAGCAGCCCGGGGACAAACGAGCAGTACTTC.

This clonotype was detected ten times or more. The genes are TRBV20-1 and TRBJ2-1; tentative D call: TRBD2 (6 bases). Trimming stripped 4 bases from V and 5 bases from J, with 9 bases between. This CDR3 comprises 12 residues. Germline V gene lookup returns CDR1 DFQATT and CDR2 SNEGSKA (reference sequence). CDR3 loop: CSAKAGHNEQFF. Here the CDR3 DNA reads TGCAGTGCTAAGGCGGGACACAATGAGCAGTTCTTC.

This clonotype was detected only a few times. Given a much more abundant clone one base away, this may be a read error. The chain's CDR3 is CASSSRSGFDPYGYTF. The CDR3 bases are TGTGCCAGCAGCTCAAGGTCAGGGTTCGACCCCTATGGCTACACCTTC. The rearrangement links TRBV7-2 to TRBJ1-2; perhaps TRBD1 as D (5 bases). The CDR3 is made up of 16 amino acids. Germline V gene data show CDR1 as SGHTA and CDR2 as FQGNSA. Trimming stripped 4 bases from V and 4 bases from J, with 19 bases between.

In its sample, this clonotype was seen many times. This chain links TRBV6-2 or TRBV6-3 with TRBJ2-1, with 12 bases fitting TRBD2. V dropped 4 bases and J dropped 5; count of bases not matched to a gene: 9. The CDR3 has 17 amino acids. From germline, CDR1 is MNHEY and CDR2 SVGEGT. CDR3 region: CASSSIRLAGANNEQFF. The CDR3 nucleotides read TGTGCCAGCAGTTCCATCCGACTAGCGGGAGCTAACAATGAGCAGTTCTTC.

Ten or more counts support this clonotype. The CDR3 is CASSLGWSSYNEQFF. The CDR3 nucleotides are TGTGCCAGCAGCTTAGGTTGGAGCTCCTACAATGAGCAGTTCTTC. The chain recombines TRBV7-9 with TRBJ2-1; no definite D call. V was cut by 1 base and J by 0 bases, with 7 bases left in between. This CDR3 is built from 15 residues. Per germline, CDR1 SEHNR and CDR2 FQNEAQ (reference sequence).

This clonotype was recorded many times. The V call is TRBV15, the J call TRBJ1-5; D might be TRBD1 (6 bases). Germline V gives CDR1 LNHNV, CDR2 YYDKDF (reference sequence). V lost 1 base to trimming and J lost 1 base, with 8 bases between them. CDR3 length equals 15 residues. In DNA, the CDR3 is TGTGCCACCAGCAGAGGCAGGGGAAGCAATCAGCCCCAGCATTTT. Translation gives CATSRGRGSNQPQHF.

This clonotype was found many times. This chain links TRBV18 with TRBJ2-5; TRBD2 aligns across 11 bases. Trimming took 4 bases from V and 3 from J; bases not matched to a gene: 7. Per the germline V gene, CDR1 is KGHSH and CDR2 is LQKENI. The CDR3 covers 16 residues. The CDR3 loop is CASSRLLTSGEETQYF. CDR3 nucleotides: TGTGCCAGCTCACGATTATTGACTAGCGGGGAAGAGACCCAGTACTTC.

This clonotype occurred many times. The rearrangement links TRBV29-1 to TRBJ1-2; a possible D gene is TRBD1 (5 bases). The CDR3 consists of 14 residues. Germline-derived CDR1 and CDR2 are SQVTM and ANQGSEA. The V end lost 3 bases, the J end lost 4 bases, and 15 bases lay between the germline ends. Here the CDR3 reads CSVDIAGLSYGYTF. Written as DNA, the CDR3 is TGCAGCGTTGACATTGCAGGGCTGAGCTATGGCTACACCTTC.

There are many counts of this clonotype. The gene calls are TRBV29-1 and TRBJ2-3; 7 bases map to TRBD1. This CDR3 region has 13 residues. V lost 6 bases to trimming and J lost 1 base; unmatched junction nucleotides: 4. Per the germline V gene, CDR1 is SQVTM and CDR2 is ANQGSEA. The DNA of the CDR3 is TGCAGCGTGACAGGGTCGGGCACAGATACGCAGTATTTT. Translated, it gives CSVTGSGTDTQYF.

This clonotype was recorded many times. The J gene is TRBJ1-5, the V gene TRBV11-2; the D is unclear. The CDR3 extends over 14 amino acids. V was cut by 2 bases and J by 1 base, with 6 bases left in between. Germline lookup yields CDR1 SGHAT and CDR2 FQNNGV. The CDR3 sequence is CASSLSDSNQPQHF. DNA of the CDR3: TGTGCCAGCAGCTTATCGGACAGCAATCAGCCCCAGCATTTT.

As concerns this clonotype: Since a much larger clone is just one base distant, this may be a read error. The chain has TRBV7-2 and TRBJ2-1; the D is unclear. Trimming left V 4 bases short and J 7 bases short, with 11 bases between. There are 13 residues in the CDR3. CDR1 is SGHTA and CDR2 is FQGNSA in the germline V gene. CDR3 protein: CASSSSERNEQFF. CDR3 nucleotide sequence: TGTGCCAGCAGCTCATCAGAAAGAAATGAGCAGTTCTTC.

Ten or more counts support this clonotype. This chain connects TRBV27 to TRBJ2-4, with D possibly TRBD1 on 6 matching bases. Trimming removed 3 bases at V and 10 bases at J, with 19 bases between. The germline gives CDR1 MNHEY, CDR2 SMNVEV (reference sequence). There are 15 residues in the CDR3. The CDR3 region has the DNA TGTGCCAGCAGTTTGAGCCTAACAGGGATAGGTATTCAGTACTTC. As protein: CASSLSLTGIGIQYF.

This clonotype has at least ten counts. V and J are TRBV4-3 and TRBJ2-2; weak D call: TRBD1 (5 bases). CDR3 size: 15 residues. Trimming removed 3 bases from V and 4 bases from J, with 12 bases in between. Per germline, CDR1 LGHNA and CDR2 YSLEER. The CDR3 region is CASSQGQGGTGELFF. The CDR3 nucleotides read TGCGCCAGCAGCCAGGGGCAGGGCGGCACCGGGGAGCTGTTTTTT.

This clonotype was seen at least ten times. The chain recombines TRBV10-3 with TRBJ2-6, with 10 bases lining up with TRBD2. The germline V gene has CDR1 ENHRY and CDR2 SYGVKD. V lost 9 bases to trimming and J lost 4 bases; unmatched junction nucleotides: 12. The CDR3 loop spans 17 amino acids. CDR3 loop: CAMAVSGRPGGANVLTF. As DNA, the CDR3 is TGTGCCATGGCGGTTAGCGGGAGGCCGGGAGGGGCCAACGTCCTGACTTTC.

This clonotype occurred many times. In DNA form, the CDR3 reads TGCAGTGCTAGTGTGGGGTCCACTGAAGCTTTCTTT. It is translated as CSASVGSTEAFF. The chain couples TRBV20-1 to TRBJ1-1; D uncertain. The germline CDR1 and CDR2 sequences are DFQATT and SNEGSKA (reference sequence). The CDR3 consists of 12 residues. Trimming left V 3 bases short and J 4 bases short, with 9 bases between.

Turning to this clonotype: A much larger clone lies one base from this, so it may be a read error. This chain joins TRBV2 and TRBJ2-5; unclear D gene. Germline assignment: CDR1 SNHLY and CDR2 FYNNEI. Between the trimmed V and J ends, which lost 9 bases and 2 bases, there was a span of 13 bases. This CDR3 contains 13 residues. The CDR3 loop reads CAREANGQETQYF. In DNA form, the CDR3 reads TGTGCCAGAGAAGCTAACGGACAAGAGACCCAGTACTTC. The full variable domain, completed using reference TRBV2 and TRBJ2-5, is EPEVTQTPSHQVTQMGQEVILRCVPISNHLYFYWYRQILGQKVEFLVSFYNNEISEKSEIFDDQFSVERPDGSNFTLKIRSTKLEDSAMYFCAREANGQETQYFGPGTRLLVL.

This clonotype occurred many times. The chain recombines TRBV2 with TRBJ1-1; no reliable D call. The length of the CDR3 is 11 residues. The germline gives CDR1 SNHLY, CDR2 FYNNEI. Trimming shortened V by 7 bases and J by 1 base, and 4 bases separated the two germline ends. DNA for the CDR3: TGTGCCAGCATCGAGAACACTGAAGCTTTCTTT. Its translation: CASIENTEAFF. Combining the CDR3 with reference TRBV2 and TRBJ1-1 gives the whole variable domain EPEVTQTPSHQVTQMGQEVILRCVPISNHLYFYWYRQILGQKVEFLVSFYNNEISEKSEIFDDQFSVERPDGSNFTLKIRSTKLEDSAMYFCASIENTEAFFGQGTRLTVV.

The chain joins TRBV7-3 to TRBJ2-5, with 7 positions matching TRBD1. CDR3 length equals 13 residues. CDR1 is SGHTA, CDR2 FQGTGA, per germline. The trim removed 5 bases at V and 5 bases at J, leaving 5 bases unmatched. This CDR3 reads CASSLPRGETQYF. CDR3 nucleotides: TGTGCCAGCAGCCTTCCCAGGGGGGAGACCCAGTACTTC.

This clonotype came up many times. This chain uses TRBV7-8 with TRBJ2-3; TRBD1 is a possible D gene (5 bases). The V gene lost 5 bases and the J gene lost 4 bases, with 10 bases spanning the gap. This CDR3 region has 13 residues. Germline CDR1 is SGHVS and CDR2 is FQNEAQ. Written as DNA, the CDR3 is TGTGCCAGCAGCCGGCTAGGGGCAGATACGCAGTATTTT. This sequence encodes CASSRLGADTQYF.

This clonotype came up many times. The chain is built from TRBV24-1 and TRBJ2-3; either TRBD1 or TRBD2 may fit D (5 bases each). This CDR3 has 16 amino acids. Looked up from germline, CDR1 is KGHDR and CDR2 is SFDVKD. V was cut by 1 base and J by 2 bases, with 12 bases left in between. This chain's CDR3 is CATSDFGTENTDTQYF. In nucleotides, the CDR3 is TGTGCCACCAGTGATTTCGGGACGGAAAACACAGATACGCAGTATTTT.

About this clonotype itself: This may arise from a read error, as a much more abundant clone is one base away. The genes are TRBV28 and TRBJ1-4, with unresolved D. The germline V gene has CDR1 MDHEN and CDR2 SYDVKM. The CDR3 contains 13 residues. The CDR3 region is CASSQPGSEKLSF. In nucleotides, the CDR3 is TGTGCCAGCAGTCAGCCGGGGAGTGAAAAACTGTCTTTT.

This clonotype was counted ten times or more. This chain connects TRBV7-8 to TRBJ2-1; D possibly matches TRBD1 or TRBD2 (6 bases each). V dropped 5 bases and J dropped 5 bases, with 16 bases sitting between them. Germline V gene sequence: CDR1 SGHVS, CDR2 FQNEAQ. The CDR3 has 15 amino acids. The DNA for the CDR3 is TGTGCCAGCAGCCACTTAGGGGGGTCGCACAATGAGCAGTTCTTC. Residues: CASSHLGGSHNEQFF.

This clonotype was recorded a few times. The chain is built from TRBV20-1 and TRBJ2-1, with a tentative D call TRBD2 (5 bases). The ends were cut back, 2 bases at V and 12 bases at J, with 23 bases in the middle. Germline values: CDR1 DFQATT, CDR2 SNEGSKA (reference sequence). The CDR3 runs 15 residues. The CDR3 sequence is CSARTTGSSYNGQFF. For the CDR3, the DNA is TGCAGTGCTAGAACAACGGGGAGCTCCTACAACGGGCAGTTCTTC.

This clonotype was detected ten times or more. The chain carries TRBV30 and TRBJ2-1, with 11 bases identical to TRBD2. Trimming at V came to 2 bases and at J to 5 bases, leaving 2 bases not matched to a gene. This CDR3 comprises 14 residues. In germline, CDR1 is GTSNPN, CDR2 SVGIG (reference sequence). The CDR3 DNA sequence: TGTGCCTGGAGTCGACTAGCGGGGAACAATGAGCAGTTCTTC. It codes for CAWSRLAGNNEQFF.

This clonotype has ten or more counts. The CDR3 is CASSMTSGSRNEQFF. Here the CDR3 DNA reads TGTGCCAGCAGCATGACTAGCGGGAGCCGTAATGAGCAGTTCTTC. The V gene is TRBV5-5, the J gene TRBJ2-1; TRBD2 matches at 12 bases. V was clipped by 4 bases and J by 7 bases; unmatched bases: 6. Germline CDR1 is SGHKS and CDR2 is YYEKEE (reference sequence). The CDR3 has 15 amino acids. The variable domain in full, completed from reference TRBV5-5 and TRBJ2-1, reads DAGVTQSPTHLIKTRGQQVTLRCSPISGHKSVSWYQQVLGQGPQFIFQYYEKEERGRGNFPDRFSARQFPNYSSELNVNALLLGDSALYLCASSMTSGSRNEQFFGPGTRLTVL.

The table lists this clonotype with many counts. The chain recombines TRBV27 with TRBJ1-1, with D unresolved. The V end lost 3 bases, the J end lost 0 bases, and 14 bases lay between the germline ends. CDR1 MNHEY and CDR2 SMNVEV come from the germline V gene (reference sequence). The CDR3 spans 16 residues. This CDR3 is CASSFRKTGMNTEAFF. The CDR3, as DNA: TGTGCCAGCAGTTTTCGGAAGACGGGGATGAACACTGAAGCTTTCTTT.